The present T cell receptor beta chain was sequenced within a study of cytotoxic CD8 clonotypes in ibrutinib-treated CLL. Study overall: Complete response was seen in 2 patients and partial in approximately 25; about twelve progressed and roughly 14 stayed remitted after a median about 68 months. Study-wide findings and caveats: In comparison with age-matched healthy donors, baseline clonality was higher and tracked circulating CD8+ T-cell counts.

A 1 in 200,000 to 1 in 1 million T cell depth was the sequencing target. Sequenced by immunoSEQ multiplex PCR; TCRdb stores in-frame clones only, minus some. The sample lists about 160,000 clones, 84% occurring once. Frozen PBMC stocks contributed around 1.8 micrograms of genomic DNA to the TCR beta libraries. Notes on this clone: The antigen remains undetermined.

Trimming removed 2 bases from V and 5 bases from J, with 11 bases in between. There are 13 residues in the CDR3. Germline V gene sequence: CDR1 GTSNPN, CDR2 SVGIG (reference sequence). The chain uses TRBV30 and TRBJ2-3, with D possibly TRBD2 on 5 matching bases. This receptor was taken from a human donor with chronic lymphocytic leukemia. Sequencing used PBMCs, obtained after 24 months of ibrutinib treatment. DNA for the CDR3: TGTGCCTGGAGTAGGCGGGCGAAAGATACGCAGTATTTT. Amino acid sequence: CAWSRRAKDTQYF.